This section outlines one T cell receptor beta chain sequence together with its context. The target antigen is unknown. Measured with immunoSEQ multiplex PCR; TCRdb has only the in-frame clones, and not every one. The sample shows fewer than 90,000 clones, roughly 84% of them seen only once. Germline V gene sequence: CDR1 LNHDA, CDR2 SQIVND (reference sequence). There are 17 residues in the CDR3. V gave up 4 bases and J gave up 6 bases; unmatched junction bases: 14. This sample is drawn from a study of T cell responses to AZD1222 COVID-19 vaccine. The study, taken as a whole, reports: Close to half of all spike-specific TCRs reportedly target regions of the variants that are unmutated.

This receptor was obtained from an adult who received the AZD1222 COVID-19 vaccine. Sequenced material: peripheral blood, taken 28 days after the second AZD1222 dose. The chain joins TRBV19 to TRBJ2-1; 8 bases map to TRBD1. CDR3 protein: CASSSLHSQGAVNEQFF. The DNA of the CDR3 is TGTGCCAGTAGTAGCTTGCATAGTCAGGGGGCCGTCAATGAGCAGTTCTTC.